Sequencing of this T cell receptor (beta chain) was carried out in a study of cytomegalovirus exposure and HLA in healthy donors. CDR3 length: 14 residues. Germline CDR1 MNHEY, CDR2 SVGAGI. V gave up 0 bases and J gave up 4 bases, with 7 bases separating them. When sampled, the donors appeared nominally healthy, though they likely had unrecorded immune exposures. Researchers ran the PCR with 60 Vbeta and 13 Jbeta primers. Profiling relied on immunoSEQ multiplex PCR, and the TCRdb table lists in-frame clones only, not all of them. The data hold fewer than 350,000 clones, with roughly 89% observed a single time.

Sequenced: PBMCs. V and J are TRBV6-5 and TRBJ2-1; a possible D gene is TRBD2 (5 bases). The TCR sequence derives from a woman in her late teens or twenties in good health and CMV-seronegative. This CDR3 is CASSYSSGYNEQFF. The CDR3, as DNA: TGTGCCAGCAGTTACTCGAGCGGTTACAATGAGCAGTTCTTC.